Presented here are 3 T cell receptor beta chains from one specimen sequenced in a study of cytomegalovirus exposure and HLA in healthy donors. The study ran its PCR with 60 Vbeta and 13 Jbeta primers. Assay: immunoSEQ multiplex PCR; the TCRdb copy retains only in-frame clones and omits some. The table has fewer than 150,000 clones, 77% seen once. The sequenced sample consisted of PBMCs. Receptors originate from a man aged 25 to 40 in good health and CMV-seronegative.

This clone was found once. The chain combines TRBV5-6 with TRBJ2-7; maybe TRBD1 (6 bases). Germline CDR1 and CDR2: SGHDT and YYEEEE. V gave up 3 bases and J gave up 3 bases, with 13 bases separating them. This CDR3 has 14 amino acids. CDR3 sequence reads: CASSSLGGSYEQYF. The CDR3 DNA reads TGTGCCAGCAGCTCTTTAGGGGGTAGCTACGAGCAGTACTTC.

The chain's CDR3 is CASSLLTGYTEAFF. DNA of the CDR3: TGTGCCAGTAGCCTCCTGACGGGATACACTGAAGCTTTCTTT. The chain combines TRBV19 with TRBJ1-1; D gene ambiguous. From germline, CDR1 is LNHDA and CDR2 SQIVND (reference sequence). Trimming removed 6 bases from V and 3 bases from J, with 14 bases in between. This CDR3 region has 14 residues.

The genes are TRBV19 and TRBJ2-1; D is unresolved. Trimming stripped 10 bases from V and 2 bases from J, with 9 bases between. Germline CDR1 and CDR2: LNHDA and SQIVND (reference sequence). CDR3 length equals 12 residues. This chain's CDR3 is CATSVTYNEQFF. CDR3 nucleotide sequence: TGTGCCACCTCGGTCACCTACAATGAGCAGTTCTTC. Supplemented by reference TRBV19 and TRBJ2-1, the full variable domain reads DGGITQSPKYLFRKEGQNVTLSCEQNLNHDAMYWYRQDPGQGLRLIYYSQIVNDFQKGDIAEGYSVSREKKESFPLTVTSAQKNPTAFYLCATSVTYNEQFFGPGTRLTVL.